This paragraph covers one TCR beta chain sequence. Unmatched junction bases numbered 8, after V lost 3 bases and J lost 6 bases. In germline, CDR1 is GTSNPN, CDR2 SVGIG (reference sequence). The CDR3 spans 15 residues. In the study's own analysis: Estimation of nucleated cell counts relied on the amplification of reference gene primers. Sequenced by immunoSEQ multiplex PCR; TCRdb stores in-frame clones only, minus some. V, J and clone size are those of that table, while D and trimming were read from the DNA. This sample has 200,000 to 250,000 clones, with about 85% found just once. This sample is part of a study of blood T cell repertoires in COVID-19. The overall study: Sources were T cells, B-cell-depleted T cells, or PBMCs; the material itself was cDNA or gDNA.

The source material was peripheral blood. This TCR was recovered from a woman over 75 with active or convalescent COVID-19. This chain joins TRBV30 and TRBJ2-4; 10 bases line up with TRBD1. CDR3 sequence: CAWSRPGQGVNIQYF. CDR3 sequence (DNA): TGTGCCTGGAGCCGCCCCGGACAGGGGGTAAACATTCAGTACTTC.